Listed here are 27 T cell receptor beta chains from one sample, sequenced in a study of blood T cell repertoires in COVID-19. Measured with immunoSEQ multiplex PCR; TCRdb has only the in-frame clones, and not every one. Among about 85,000 clones listed, about 90% were seen once. Sample: peripheral blood. The receptors were gathered from a woman older than 75 with acute or convalescent COVID-19.

This clone is a singleton in its sample. The chain recombines TRBV18 with TRBJ1-5; perhaps TRBD1 as D (6 bases). Between the trimmed V and J ends, which lost 5 bases and 8 bases, there was a span of 16 bases. Germline CDR1 is KGHSH and CDR2 is LQKENI. CDR3 length: 14 residues. The CDR3 region has the DNA TGTGCCAGCTCAAAGGAACAGGGTAAGGAGCCCCAGCATTTT. This sequence encodes CASSKEQGKEPQHF.

V and J are TRBV5-1 and TRBJ1-1, with D unclear. Germline V gene lookup returns CDR1 SGHRS and CDR2 YFSETQ. Trimming cost V 0 bases and J 2 bases, with 11 bases left between them. This CDR3 is built from 15 residues. The CDR3 sequence is CASSLVGSSNTEAFF. DNA of the CDR3: TGCGCCAGCAGCTTGGTTGGGAGCAGTAACACTGAAGCTTTCTTT.

CDR3 residues: CASTSDRATDTQYF. The DNA for the CDR3 is TGCGCCAGCACCTCGGACAGGGCCACAGATACGCAGTATTTT. V usage is TRBV10-1 and J usage is TRBJ2-3; 8 bases fit TRBD1. Germline loops: CDR1 WNHNN, CDR2 SYGVQD (reference sequence). The CDR3 has 14 residues. The V and J ends lost 7 bases and 2 bases, in that order; junction bases with no gene match: 5.

This clone has only one observation. The V gene is TRBV7-2, the J gene TRBJ2-5; TRBD2 aligns across 8 bases. Germline assignment: CDR1 SGHTA and CDR2 FQGNSA. The CDR3 loop spans 16 amino acids. V was clipped by 1 base and J by 5 bases; unmatched bases: 9. The CDR3 sequence: CASSLGAERGRETQYF. The CDR3 bases are TGTGCCAGCAGCTTAGGGGCAGAGCGGGGGCGGGAGACCCAGTACTTC.

The CDR3 reads CASSYGTGNTIYF. CDR3 bases: TGTGCCAGCAGTTACGGGACTGGAAACACCATATATTTT. The V gene is TRBV6-9, the J gene TRBJ1-3; D uncertain. There are 13 residues in the CDR3. V dropped 3 bases and J dropped 2 bases, with 5 bases sitting between them. Looked up from germline, CDR1 is MNHGY and CDR2 is SVAAGI.

The rearrangement uses TRBV7-9 and TRBJ2-7; 8 bases fit TRBD2. Germline V gives CDR1 SEHNR, CDR2 FQNEAQ (reference sequence). With 4 bases clipped from V and 6 bases from J, the junction kept 14 bases outside the gene matches. The CDR3 is 16 amino acids. The CDR3 DNA reads TGTGCCAGCAGCTCCTGGACGTCGAGCGGGAGATCCGAGCAGTACTTC. Its protein product is CASSSWTSSGRSEQYF.

This chain joins TRBV5-4 and TRBJ2-2, with 13 nucleotides matching TRBD2. The CDR3 runs to 17 residues. V was clipped by 2 bases and J by 6 bases; unmatched bases: 7. Germline V lookup: CDR1 SGHNT, CDR2 YYREEE (reference sequence). CDR3 nucleotide sequence: TGTGCCAGCAGCTTTCGGACTAGCGGGAGAATTTCCGGGGAGCTGTTTTTT. Translated: CASSFRTSGRISGELFF.

The V and J genes are TRBV27 and TRBJ1-1, with D possibly matching TRBD1 (5 bases). The CDR3 has 13 amino acids. With 3 bases removed from V and 6 bases from J, the gap between germline ends came to 11 bases. Looked up from germline, CDR1 is MNHEY and CDR2 is SMNVEV (reference sequence). The CDR3 DNA sequence: TGTGCCAGCAGTTTCTTAGGGGTCCCTGAAGCTTTCTTT. Encoded protein: CASSFLGVPEAFF.

The J gene is TRBJ2-7, the V gene TRBV7-9; 9 bases line up with TRBD1. This CDR3 has 16 amino acids. CDR1 SEHNR and CDR2 FQNEAQ come from the germline V gene (reference sequence). Trimming removed 5 bases from V and 6 bases from J; junction bases left unmatched: 14. The CDR3 region is CASSKPTTGGGGEQYF. In DNA, the CDR3 is TGTGCCAGCAGCAAACCCACAACAGGGGGCGGAGGCGAGCAGTACTTC.

V usage is TRBV11-3 and J usage is TRBJ2-1; 11 positions agree with TRBD2. The CDR3 totals 16 residues. The V segment lost 0 bases and the J segment 4 bases; nucleotides outside the gene matches: 2. Germline V gives CDR1 SGHNT, CDR2 YENEEA. The CDR3 spells CASSLEGTSGYNEQFF. CDR3 nucleotides: TGTGCCAGCAGCTTAGAAGGGACTAGCGGATACAATGAGCAGTTCTTC.

This clone appeared a few times. The chain combines TRBV5-1 with TRBJ2-1, with 10 nucleotides matching TRBD2. V was pared by 3 bases and J by 7 bases, with 10 bases of the junction left unmatched. The CDR3 extends over 16 amino acids. Germline values: CDR1 SGHRS, CDR2 YFSETQ. The CDR3 here is CASSSVPSGSGNEQFF. The CDR3 nucleotides read TGCGCCAGCAGCTCTGTTCCTAGCGGGAGTGGGAATGAGCAGTTCTTC.

The chain employs TRBV7-2 and TRBJ2-7; D unclear. Deletions cut 5 bases from V and 0 bases from J, with 11 bases between. This CDR3 has 14 amino acids. CDR1 SGHTA and CDR2 FQGNSA come from the germline V gene. The CDR3 sequence is CASSVTDFSYEQYF. The DNA for the CDR3 is TGTGCCAGCAGCGTCACCGACTTCTCCTACGAGCAGTACTTC.

V usage is TRBV10-2 and J usage is TRBJ2-7; D call uncertain. CDR1 is WSHSY, CDR2 SAAADI, per germline. The CDR3 has 16 residues. V was pared by 0 bases and J by 0 bases, with 12 bases between. DNA for the CDR3: TGCGCCAGCAGTGAGTCGTACTCGCAATCCTCCTACGAGCAGTACTTC. Protein: CASSESYSQSSYEQYF.

The chain has TRBV6-1 and TRBJ1-1, with 7 bases fitting TRBD1. Looked up from germline, CDR1 is MNHNS and CDR2 is SASEGT. Trimming removed 0 bases from V and 9 bases from J; junction bases left unmatched: 4. The CDR3 is made up of 13 amino acids. CDR3 sequence reads: CASSEAQGLKAFF. Here the CDR3 DNA reads TGTGCCAGCAGTGAAGCACAGGGGTTGAAAGCTTTCTTT.

The gene calls are TRBV10-3 and TRBJ2-1; 8 positions agree with TRBD2. The V and J ends lost 7 bases and 1 base, in that order; junction bases with no gene match: 3. The CDR3 length is 14 residues. Per germline, CDR1 ENHRY and CDR2 SYGVKD. The CDR3 loop reads CAINPGGSYNEQFF. CDR3 bases: TGTGCCATCAACCCGGGGGGGTCCTACAATGAGCAGTTCTTC.

The chain couples TRBV24-1 to TRBJ2-1; TRBD2 agrees at 8 bases. Losses at the gene ends were 9 bases for V and 9 bases for J; bases not matched to a gene: 12. The CDR3 is 14 residues long. Germline CDR1 and CDR2: KGHDR and SFDVKD. CDR3 region: CATSPAGEGGEQFF. CDR3 bases: TGTGCCACCTCCCCAGCGGGAGAAGGAGGTGAGCAGTTCTTC.

This clone was seen once. The chain has TRBV7-6 and TRBJ1-6; D gene unclear. Germline V gene lookup returns CDR1 SGHVS and CDR2 FNYEAQ. The CDR3 runs to 16 residues. V was trimmed by 5 bases and J by 9 bases, leaving 20 bases between them. The CDR3 DNA reads TGTGCCAGCAGCACGTATACCGGGTCGACGGCTTCACCCCTCCACTTT. Protein: CASSTYTGSTASPLHF. Using reference TRBV7-6 and TRBJ1-6 for the parts outside the CDR3, the full variable domain is GAGVSQSPRYKVTKRGQDVALRCDPISGHVSLYWYRQALGQGPEFLTYFNYEAQQDKSGLPNDRFSAERPEGSISTLTIQRTEQRDSAMYRCASSTYTGSTASPLHFGNGTRLTVT.

V gene TRBV5-1 combines with J gene TRBJ2-7, with TRBD1 as a possible D gene (6 bases). CDR3 length: 12 residues. V was pared by 0 bases and J by 7 bases, with 8 bases between. Germline V gene lookup returns CDR1 SGHRS and CDR2 YFSETQ. The CDR3 nucleotides read TGCGCCAGCAGCTTGGAAACAGGGGAGCAGTACTTC. Protein sequence: CASSLETGEQYF.

V and J are TRBV5-1 and TRBJ1-4; 9 bases are a match to TRBD1. Looked up from germline, CDR1 is SGHRS and CDR2 is YFSETQ. The CDR3 sequence is 14 residues long. After removal of 6 bases from V and 7 bases from J, the junction contained 7 bases not matched to a gene. CDR3 residues: CASTPGDRAEKLFF. DNA for the CDR3: TGCGCCAGCACCCCCGGGGACAGGGCTGAAAAACTGTTTTTT.

This chain joins TRBV10-3 and TRBJ1-6; D ambiguous. V lost 5 bases and J lost 9, with 11 bases in between. The CDR3 contains 13 residues. Per the germline V gene, CDR1 is ENHRY and CDR2 is SYGVKD. CDR3 nucleotide sequence: TGTGCCATCAGTCCCCAAGCGGGTTCACCCCTCCACTTT. It encodes CAISPQAGSPLHF.

The chain's CDR3 is CASSGVGTPSETQYF. The CDR3 DNA sequence: TGCGCCAGCAGCGGCGTGGGGACACCCAGTGAGACCCAGTACTTC. This chain joins TRBV4-3 and TRBJ2-5, with D perhaps matching TRBD1 (6 bases). The CDR3 is 15 residues long. Germline V gene lookup returns CDR1 LGHNA and CDR2 YSLEER. V lost 5 bases, J lost 5 bases, and 18 bases lay in between.

This sequence joins TRBV10-3 and TRBJ1-2; a possible D gene is TRBD1 (5 bases). Germline lookup yields CDR1 ENHRY and CDR2 SYGVKD. V was shortened by 4 bases and J by 4 bases, with 13 bases between the two germline ends. The CDR3 is made up of 14 amino acids. CDR3 coding DNA: TGTGCCATCAGTGTGGGGCAGGCAGGCTATGGCTACACCTTC. Its translation: CAISVGQAGYGYTF.

The rearrangement joins TRBV19 to TRBJ2-1, with a weak D call TRBD2 (7 bases). Germline assignment: CDR1 LNHDA and CDR2 SQIVND (reference sequence). The length of the CDR3 is 16 residues. The germline V and J ends were trimmed by 4 bases and 2 bases, with 15 bases remaining between them. CDR3 sequence (DNA): TGTGCCAGTAGTAGAGGGGGGGCCGGTCCCTACAATGAGCAGTTCTTC. Amino acids: CASSRGGAGPYNEQFF.

The CDR3 region has the DNA TGCGCCAGCAGCTTGGTGGCGGGGGCCTACAATGAGCAGTTCTTC. Translating it yields CASSLVAGAYNEQFF. The V call is TRBV5-1, the J call TRBJ2-1; 7 nucleotides line up with TRBD2. Trimming removed 0 bases from V and 2 bases from J; junction bases left unmatched: 2. The CDR3 covers 15 residues. Germline loops: CDR1 SGHRS, CDR2 YFSETQ.

The chain employs TRBV30 and TRBJ1-2; no clear D. The CDR3 spans 13 residues. With 4 bases removed from V and 7 bases from J, the gap between germline ends came to 16 bases. CDR1 and CDR2 from the germline V gene are GTSNPN and SVGIG (reference sequence). CDR3: CAWNPPGVGGYTF. The CDR3 bases are TGTGCCTGGAACCCCCCCGGGGTGGGTGGCTACACCTTC.

The rearrangement joins TRBV5-1 to TRBJ2-6, with D possibly matching TRBD2 (5 bases). The CDR3 is 15 amino acids. Between the trimmed V and J ends, which lost 4 bases and 0 bases, there was a span of 8 bases. The germline gives CDR1 SGHRS, CDR2 YFSETQ. CDR3 coding DNA: TGCGCCAGCAGCCGACGGGACTCTGGGGCCAACGTCCTGACTTTC. Translation: CASSRRDSGANVLTF.

The chain carries TRBV12-3 or TRBV12-4 and TRBJ2-7, with a tentative D call TRBD1 (5 bases). The CDR3 is 11 amino acids. V shed 2 bases and J shed 7 bases, with 6 bases lying between them. The CDR3 sequence is CASSLYREQYF. Here the CDR3 DNA reads TGTGCCAGCAGTTTATACAGGGAGCAGTACTTC.